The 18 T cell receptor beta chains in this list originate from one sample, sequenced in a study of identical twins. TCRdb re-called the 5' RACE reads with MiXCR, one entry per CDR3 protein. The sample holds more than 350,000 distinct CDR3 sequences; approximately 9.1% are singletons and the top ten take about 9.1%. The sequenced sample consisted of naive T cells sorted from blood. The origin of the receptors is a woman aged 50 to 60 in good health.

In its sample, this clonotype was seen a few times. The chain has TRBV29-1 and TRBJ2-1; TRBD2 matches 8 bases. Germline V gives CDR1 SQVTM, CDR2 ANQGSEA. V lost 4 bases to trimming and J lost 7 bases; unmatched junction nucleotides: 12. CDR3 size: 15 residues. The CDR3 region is CSVGSRLASRNEQFF. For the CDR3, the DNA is TGCAGCGTTGGATCTCGACTAGCGTCCCGGAATGAGCAGTTCTTC.

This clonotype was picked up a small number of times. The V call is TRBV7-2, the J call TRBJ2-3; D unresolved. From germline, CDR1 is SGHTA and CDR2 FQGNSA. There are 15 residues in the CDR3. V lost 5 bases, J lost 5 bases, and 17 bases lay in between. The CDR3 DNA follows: TGTGCCAGCAGCCCCCGGCCCCCGAGGCGAGATACGCAGTATTTT. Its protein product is CASSPRPPRRDTQYF.

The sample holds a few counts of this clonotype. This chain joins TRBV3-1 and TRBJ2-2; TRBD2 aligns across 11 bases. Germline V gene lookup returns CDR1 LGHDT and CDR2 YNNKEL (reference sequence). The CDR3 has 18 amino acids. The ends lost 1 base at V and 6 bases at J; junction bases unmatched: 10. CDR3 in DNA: TGTGCCAGCAGCCAAGTTCTAGCGGGAGGTACGGCCCCCGGGGAGCTGTTTTTT. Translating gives CASSQVLAGGTAPGELFF.

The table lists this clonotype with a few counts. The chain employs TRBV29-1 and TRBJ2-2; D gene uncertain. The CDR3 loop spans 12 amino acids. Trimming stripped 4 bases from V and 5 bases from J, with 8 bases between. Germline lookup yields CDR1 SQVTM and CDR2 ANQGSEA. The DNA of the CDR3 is TGCAGCGTTGCCAGGACGACCGGGGAGCTGTTTTTT. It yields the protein CSVARTTGELFF.

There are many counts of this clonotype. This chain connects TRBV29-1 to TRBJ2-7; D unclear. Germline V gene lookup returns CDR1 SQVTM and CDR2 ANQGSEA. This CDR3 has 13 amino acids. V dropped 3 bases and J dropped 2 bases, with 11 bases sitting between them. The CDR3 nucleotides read TGCAGCGTTGATCCGGCCGGTACCTACGAGCAGTACTTC. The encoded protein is CSVDPAGTYEQYF.

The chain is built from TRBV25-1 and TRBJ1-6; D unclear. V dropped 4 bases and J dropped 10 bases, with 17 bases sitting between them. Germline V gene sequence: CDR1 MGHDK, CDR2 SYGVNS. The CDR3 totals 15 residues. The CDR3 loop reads CASSGSTGGGSPLHF. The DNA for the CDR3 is TGTGCCAGCAGTGGCTCGACTGGTGGAGGGTCACCCCTCCACTTT.

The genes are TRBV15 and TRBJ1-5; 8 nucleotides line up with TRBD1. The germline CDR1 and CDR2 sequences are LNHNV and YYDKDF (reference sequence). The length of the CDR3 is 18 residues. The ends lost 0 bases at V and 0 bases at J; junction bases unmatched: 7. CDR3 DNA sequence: TGTGCCACCAGCAGAGATCGGGGGACAGGTTATAGCAATCAGCCCCAGCATTTT. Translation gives CATSRDRGTGYSNQPQHF.

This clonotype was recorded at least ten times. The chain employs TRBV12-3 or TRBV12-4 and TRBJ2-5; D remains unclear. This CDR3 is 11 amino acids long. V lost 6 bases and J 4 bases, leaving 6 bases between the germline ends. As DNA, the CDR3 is TGTGCCAGCAGCCGCGCAGAGACCCAGTACTTC. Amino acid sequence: CASSRAETQYF.

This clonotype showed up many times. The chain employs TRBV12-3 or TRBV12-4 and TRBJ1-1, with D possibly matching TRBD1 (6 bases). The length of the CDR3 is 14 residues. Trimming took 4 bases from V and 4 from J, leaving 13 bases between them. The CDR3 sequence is CASSSRGGVTEAFF. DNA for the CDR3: TGTGCCAGCAGTTCTAGGGGGGGGGTCACTGAAGCTTTCTTT.

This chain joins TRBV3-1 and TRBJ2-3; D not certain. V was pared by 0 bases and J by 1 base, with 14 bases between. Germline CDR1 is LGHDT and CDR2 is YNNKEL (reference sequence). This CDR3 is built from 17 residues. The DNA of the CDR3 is TGTGCCAGCAGCCAAGATCCGTTTAGGCGGCGCACAGATACGCAGTATTTT. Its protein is CASSQDPFRRRTDTQYF.

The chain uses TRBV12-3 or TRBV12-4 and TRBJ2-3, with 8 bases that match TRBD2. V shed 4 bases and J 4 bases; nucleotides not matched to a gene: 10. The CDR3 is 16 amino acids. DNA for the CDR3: TGTGCCAGCAGTTGGGGTGGAGCGGGAGTTTCAGATACGCAGTATTTT. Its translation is CASSWGGAGVSDTQYF.

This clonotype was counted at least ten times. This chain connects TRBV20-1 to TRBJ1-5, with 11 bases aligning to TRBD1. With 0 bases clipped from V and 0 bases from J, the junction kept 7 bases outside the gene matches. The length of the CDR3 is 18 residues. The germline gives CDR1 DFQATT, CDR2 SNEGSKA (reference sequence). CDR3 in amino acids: CSARDRGQGAYSNQPQHF. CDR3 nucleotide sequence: TGCAGTGCTAGAGATCGAGGACAGGGGGCTTATAGCAATCAGCCCCAGCATTTT.

The DNA of the CDR3 is TGCAGTGCTAGAGGACAGGGGGGCACTGAAGCTTTCTTT. Encoded protein: CSARGQGGTEAFF. This chain connects TRBV20-1 to TRBJ1-1; 9 nucleotides agree with TRBD1. Germline CDR1 and CDR2: DFQATT and SNEGSKA (reference sequence). V shed 1 base and J 4 bases; nucleotides not matched to a gene: 1. The CDR3 totals 13 residues.

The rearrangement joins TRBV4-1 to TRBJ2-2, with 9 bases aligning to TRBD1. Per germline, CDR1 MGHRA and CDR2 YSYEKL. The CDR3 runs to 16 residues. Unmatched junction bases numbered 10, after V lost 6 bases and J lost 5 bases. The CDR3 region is CASRSPRTGVTGELFF. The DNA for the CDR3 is TGCGCCAGCAGGTCGCCGAGGACAGGGGTGACCGGGGAGCTGTTTTTT.

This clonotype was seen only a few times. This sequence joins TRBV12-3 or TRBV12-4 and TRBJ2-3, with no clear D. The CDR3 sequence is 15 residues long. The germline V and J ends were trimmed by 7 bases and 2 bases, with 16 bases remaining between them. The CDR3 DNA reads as TGTGCCAGCAAAGCGCGCAAAACGATCACAGATACGCAGTATTTT. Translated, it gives CASKARKTITDTQYF.

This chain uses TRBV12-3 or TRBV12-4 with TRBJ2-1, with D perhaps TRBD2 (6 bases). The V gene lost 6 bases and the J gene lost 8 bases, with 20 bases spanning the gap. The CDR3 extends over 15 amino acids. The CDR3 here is CASRPGTPHHDEQFF. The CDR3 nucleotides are TGTGCCAGCAGGCCCGGGACTCCACATCACGATGAGCAGTTCTTC.

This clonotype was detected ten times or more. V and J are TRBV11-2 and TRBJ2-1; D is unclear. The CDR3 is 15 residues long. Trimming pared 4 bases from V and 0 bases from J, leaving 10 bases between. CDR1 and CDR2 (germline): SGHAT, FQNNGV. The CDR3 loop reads CASSSDFSSYNEQFF. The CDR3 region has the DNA TGTGCCAGCAGCTCCGACTTTAGCTCCTACAATGAGCAGTTCTTC.

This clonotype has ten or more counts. The CDR3 here is CSAAPLSGRAISEQFF. CDR3 in DNA: TGCAGTGCTGCCCCCCTTAGCGGGAGGGCCATTTCTGAGCAGTTCTTC. The chain employs TRBV20-1 and TRBJ2-1, with 11 bases fitting TRBD2. CDR1 is DFQATT and CDR2 is SNEGSKA in the germline V gene (reference sequence). V trimming: 5 bases; J trimming: 9 bases; junction bases outside the gene matches: 15. This CDR3 contains 16 residues.